A single sample gave rise to the 23 T cell receptor beta chains below, sequenced in a study of CD8+ T cells in alopecia areata (dated by TCRdb to the late 2010s). Libraries were prepared through the immunoSEQ multiplex PCR assay. RNA was extracted from all samples and reverse transcribed into cDNA as template for TCR sequencing. TCRdb's version of the immuneACCESS table is confined to in-frame rearrangements and falls short of the full clone set. An unresolved V gene accounts for under half of the shortfall where checked; the remainder is of unknown origin. Recorded for this sample are around 120,000 clones; around 61% of them occurred a single time. The ten most abundant clones make up 2.5% to 3% of the sample. Sequencing was done on a sample of CD4+ T cells sorted from blood. Receptors were obtained from a human donor in good health.

This clone occurred once. This chain connects TRBV29-1 to TRBJ1-2; D is perhaps TRBD1 (6 bases). Trimming shortened V by 4 bases and J by 4 bases, and 10 bases separated the two germline ends. The length of the CDR3 is 12 residues. The germline V gene encodes CDR1 SQVTM and CDR2 ANQGSEA. The DNA of the CDR3 is TGCAGCGTTGCGGAGGGGGTCTATGGCTACACCTTC. Amino acids: CSVAEGVYGYTF.

The chain employs TRBV27 and TRBJ1-6; 11 bases align to TRBD1. This CDR3 is 17 amino acids long. V lost 4 bases and J lost 6; bases outside the gene matches: 8. The V gene's germline CDR1 is MNHEY and CDR2 SMNVEV (reference sequence). The CDR3 is CASSWGGGQGGNSPLHF. DNA for the CDR3: TGTGCCAGCAGTTGGGGTGGGGGACAGGGGGGTAATTCACCCCTCCACTTT.

There are a few counts of this clone. The chain combines TRBV9 with TRBJ2-7; D not certain. The length of the CDR3 is 11 residues. V dropped 2 bases and J dropped 2 bases, with 2 bases sitting between them. From germline, CDR1 is SGDLS and CDR2 YYNGEE. The CDR3, as DNA: TGTGCCAGCAGCGTCCCCTACGAGCAGTACTTC. It yields the protein CASSVPYEQYF. Full variable domain (rest looked up from reference TRBV9 and TRBJ2-7): DSGVTQTPKHLITATGQRVTLRCSPRSGDLSVYWYQQSLDQGLQFLIQYYNGEERAKGNILERFSAQQFPDLHSELNLSSLELGDSALYFCASSVPYEQYFGPGTRLTVT.

This clone was seen a few times. The CDR3: CASSLVPDYKYTDTQYF. Written as DNA, the CDR3 is TGTGCCAGCAGCTTAGTCCCGGACTACAAGTACACAGATACGCAGTATTTT. The V call is TRBV7-2, the J call TRBJ2-3, with D possibly matching TRBD2 (6 bases). The V end was cut by 1 base, the J end by 2 bases, with 16 bases between. CDR3 length: 17 amino acids. CDR1 is SGHTA, CDR2 FQGNSA, per germline.

The table lists this clone with a few counts. The rearrangement joins TRBV15 to TRBJ1-2, with D perhaps matching TRBD1 (5 bases). The CDR3 has 15 amino acids. V lost 1 base to trimming and J lost 7 bases, with 16 bases between them. CDR1 is LNHNV, CDR2 YYDKDF, per germline (reference sequence). The CDR3 sequence: CATSRGKAGGGGYTF. The CDR3 bases are TGTGCCACCAGCAGAGGGAAAGCCGGGGGTGGTGGCTACACCTTC.

The chain couples TRBV29-1 to TRBJ2-7; 10 nucleotides align to TRBD1. The germline V gene encodes CDR1 SQVTM and CDR2 ANQGSEA. Unmatched junction bases numbered 11, after V lost 5 bases and J lost 7 bases. The length of the CDR3 is 14 residues. The CDR3 DNA reads TGCAGCGTTTCTGCCGGGACAGGGGCGATAGAGCAGTACTTC. Protein product: CSVSAGTGAIEQYF.

This clone was detected only a few times. The rearrangement links TRBV4-1 to TRBJ1-2, with TRBD1 identical over 7 bases. The CDR3 runs 14 residues. Germline V gives CDR1 MGHRA, CDR2 YSYEKL. V trimming: 1 base; J trimming: 7 bases; junction bases outside the gene matches: 6. CDR3 protein: CASSQVPGGFGYTF. In nucleotides, the CDR3 is TGCGCCAGCAGCCAAGTACCAGGGGGGTTTGGCTACACCTTC.

The chain is built from TRBV18 and TRBJ1-1; 8 positions match TRBD1. In germline, CDR1 is KGHSH, CDR2 LQKENI. This CDR3 has 13 amino acids. V was clipped by 3 bases and J by 4 bases; unmatched bases: 1. The CDR3 protein is CASSPGTGTEAFF. The CDR3 DNA sequence: TGTGCCAGCTCACCCGGGACAGGCACTGAAGCTTTCTTT.

This chain joins TRBV11-2 and TRBJ1-1, with 8 bases that match TRBD1. V was pared by 2 bases and J by 3 bases, with 2 bases of the junction left unmatched. There are 14 residues in the CDR3. The germline CDR1 and CDR2 sequences are SGHAT and FQNNGV. The CDR3 region has the DNA TGTGCCAGCAGCTTACGACAGGGGCACACTGAAGCTTTCTTT. Translation: CASSLRQGHTEAFF.

The chain links TRBV7-2 to TRBJ2-2, with TRBD1 as a possible D gene (5 bases). CDR3 length: 13 amino acids. In germline, CDR1 is SGHTA, CDR2 FQGNSA. Trimming pared 5 bases from V and 4 bases from J, leaving 8 bases between. The DNA for the CDR3 is TGTGCCAGCAGCCGAGACAGCACCGGGGAGCTGTTTTTT. Its translation: CASSRDSTGELFF. Full variable domain (outside the CDR3, taken from reference TRBV7-2 and TRBJ2-2): GAGVSQSPSNKVTEKGKDVELRCDPISGHTALYWYRQSLGQGLEFLIYFQGNSAPDKSGLPSDRFSAERTGGSVSTLTIQRTQQEDSAVYLCASSRDSTGELFFGEGSRLTVL.

The chain links TRBV29-1 to TRBJ2-5, with D possibly matching TRBD1 (6 bases). Germline lookup yields CDR1 SQVTM and CDR2 ANQGSEA. V was shortened by 4 bases and J by 1 base, with 10 bases between the two germline ends. This CDR3 contains 13 residues. The CDR3 is CSVAYRAQETQYF. DNA for the CDR3: TGCAGCGTTGCATACAGGGCCCAAGAGACCCAGTACTTC.

The rearrangement uses TRBV19 and TRBJ2-1; D unresolved. This CDR3 region has 13 residues. V shed 1 base and J shed 5 bases, with 6 bases lying between them. Germline CDR1 is LNHDA and CDR2 is SQIVND (reference sequence). The CDR3 sequence: CASSIGSNNEQFF. The CDR3 nucleotides are TGTGCCAGTAGTATAGGCAGCAACAATGAGCAGTTCTTC. The full variable domain, with the rest looked up from reference TRBV19 and TRBJ2-1, is DGGITQSPKYLFRKEGQNVTLSCEQNLNHDAMYWYRQDPGQGLRLIYYSQIVNDFQKGDIAEGYSVSREKKESFPLTVTSAQKNPTAFYLCASSIGSNNEQFFGPGTRLTVL.

This clone was found once. V and J are TRBV25-1 and TRBJ2-7, with D unresolved. Germline V CDR1 and CDR2: MGHDK, SYGVNS. The CDR3 sequence is 15 residues long. Trimming stripped 0 bases from V and 1 base from J, with 10 bases between. The CDR3, as DNA: TGTGCCAGCAGTGAATATGGGTCACTGTCCTACGAGCAGTACTTC. Its translation is CASSEYGSLSYEQYF.

The chain uses TRBV29-1 and TRBJ2-5; 7 bases align to TRBD2. The CDR3 runs 13 residues. Germline-derived CDR1 and CDR2 are SQVTM and ANQGSEA. The J segment lost 5 bases and the V segment lost 7 bases, leaving 10 bases of the junction unmatched. The CDR3 loop reads CSGGSREGETQYF. The CDR3 nucleotides are TGCAGCGGAGGGAGCAGGGAGGGGGAGACCCAGTACTTC.

V is TRBV5-1 and J is TRBJ2-7, with TRBD1 matching 7 bases. V lost 1 base to trimming and J lost 3 bases; unmatched junction nucleotides: 4. Germline lookup yields CDR1 SGHRS and CDR2 YFSETQ. This CDR3 region has 14 residues. The CDR3 protein is CASSLSGGDYEQYF. The DNA for the CDR3 is TGCGCCAGCAGCTTGTCAGGGGGAGACTACGAGCAGTACTTC.

This clone has just a few counts. V gene TRBV11-3 combines with J gene TRBJ1-5; 7 bases are a match to TRBD1. Trimming cost V 5 bases and J 6 bases; bases outside gene matches: 13. The CDR3 has 16 residues. Looked up from germline, CDR1 is SGHNT and CDR2 is YENEEA. The DNA of the CDR3 is TGTGCCAGCAGCCCAATACGGACAGGTTCTGTTCAGCCCCAGCATTTT. Translation gives CASSPIRTGSVQPQHF.

V gene TRBV15 combines with J gene TRBJ2-5, with D possibly TRBD1 on 6 matching bases. Trimming shortened V by 4 bases and J by 2 bases, and 20 bases separated the two germline ends. CDR3 size: 17 residues. Germline CDR1 is LNHNV and CDR2 is YYDKDF (reference sequence). CDR3 protein: CATSKGQQGLGQETQYF. CDR3 DNA: TGTGCCACCAGCAAGGGGCAACAGGGATTAGGGCAAGAGACCCAGTACTTC. Variable domain in full (rest from reference TRBV15 and TRBJ2-5): DAMVIQNPRYQVTQFGKPVTLSCSQTLNHNVMYWYQQKSSQAPKLLFHYYDKDFNNEADTPDNFQSRRPNTSFCFLDIRSPGLGDTAMYLCATSKGQQGLGQETQYFGPGTRLLVL.

The CDR3 DNA follows: TGTGCCAGCAGTGGACAGGGCTACGCTTTCTTT. Its protein is CASSGQGYAFF. The rearrangement joins TRBV6-1 to TRBJ1-1; 7 bases align to TRBD1. There are 11 residues in the CDR3. CDR1 is MNHNS and CDR2 is SASEGT in the germline V gene. Trimming took 4 bases from V and 11 from J; bases not matched to a gene: 4.

The chain is built from TRBV20-1 and TRBJ1-2; D is uncertain. CDR3 size: 9 residues. From germline, CDR1 is DFQATT and CDR2 SNEGSKA (reference sequence). V was pared by 4 bases and J by 5 bases, with 2 bases between. CDR3 protein: CSATYGYTF. CDR3 DNA: TGCAGTGCTACTTATGGCTACACCTTC.

The CDR3 coding sequence is TGTGCCAGCAAATCCGGGACGATGAACACTGAAGCTTTCTTT. The encoded protein is CASKSGTMNTEAFF. The chain has TRBV25-1 and TRBJ1-1; D possibly corresponds to TRBD1 (5 bases). The CDR3 loop spans 14 amino acids. Trimming left V 7 bases short and J 0 bases short, with 12 bases between. The V gene's germline CDR1 is MGHDK and CDR2 SYGVNS.

This clone was recorded once. The chain uses TRBV6-1 and TRBJ1-2; D not certain. From germline, CDR1 is MNHNS and CDR2 SASEGT. The CDR3 spans 13 residues. Trimming removed 8 bases from V and 4 bases from J, with 14 bases in between. The CDR3 is CASGPSGFYGYTF. In DNA form, the CDR3 reads TGTGCCAGCGGGCCCAGCGGCTTCTATGGCTACACCTTC.

This clone came up a few times. V and J are TRBV20-1 and TRBJ2-7, with D maybe TRBD1 (5 bases). CDR1 DFQATT and CDR2 SNEGSKA come from the germline V gene (reference sequence). The CDR3 loop spans 11 amino acids. V lost 5 bases and J lost 7, with 12 bases in between. The DNA for the CDR3 is TGCAGTGCTGGGCGAAGGGGTGAGCAGTACTTC. It codes for CSAGRRGEQYF.

V and J are TRBV30 and TRBJ1-5; no definite D call. The CDR3 covers 13 residues. Looked up from germline, CDR1 is GTSNPN and CDR2 is SVGIG (reference sequence). V dropped 5 bases and J dropped 5 bases, with 13 bases sitting between them. CDR3 coding DNA: TGTGCCTGGGCTCCGGGGAAGGATCAGCCCCAGCATTTT. Its protein is CAWAPGKDQPQHF.